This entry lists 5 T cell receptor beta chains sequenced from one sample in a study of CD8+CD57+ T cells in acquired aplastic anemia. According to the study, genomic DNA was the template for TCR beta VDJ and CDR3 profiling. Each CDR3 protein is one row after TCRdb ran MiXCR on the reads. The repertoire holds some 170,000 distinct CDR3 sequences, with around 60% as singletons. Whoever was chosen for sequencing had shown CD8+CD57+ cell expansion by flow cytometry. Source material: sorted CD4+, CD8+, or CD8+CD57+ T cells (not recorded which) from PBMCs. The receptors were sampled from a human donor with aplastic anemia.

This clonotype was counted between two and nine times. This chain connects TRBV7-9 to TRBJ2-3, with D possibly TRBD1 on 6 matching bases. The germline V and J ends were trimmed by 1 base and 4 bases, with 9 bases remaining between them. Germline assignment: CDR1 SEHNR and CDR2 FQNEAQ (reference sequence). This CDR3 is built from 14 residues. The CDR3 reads CASSLVGAADTQYF. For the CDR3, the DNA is TGTGCCAGCAGCTTAGTGGGGGCTGCAGATACGCAGTATTTT.

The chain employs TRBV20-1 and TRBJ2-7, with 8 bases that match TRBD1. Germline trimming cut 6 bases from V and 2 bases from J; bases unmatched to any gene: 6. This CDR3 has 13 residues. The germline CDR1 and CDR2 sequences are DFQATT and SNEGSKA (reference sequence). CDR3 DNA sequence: TGCAGTGCCAACCCCAGGGGGCCCTACGAGCAGTACTTC. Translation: CSANPRGPYEQYF.

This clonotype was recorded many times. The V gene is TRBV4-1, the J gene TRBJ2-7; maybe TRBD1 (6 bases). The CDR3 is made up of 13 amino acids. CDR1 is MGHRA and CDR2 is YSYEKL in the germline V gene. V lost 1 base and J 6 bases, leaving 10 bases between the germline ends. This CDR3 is CASSQAQGIEQYF. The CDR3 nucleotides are TGCGCCAGCAGCCAAGCTCAGGGGATCGAGCAGTACTTC.

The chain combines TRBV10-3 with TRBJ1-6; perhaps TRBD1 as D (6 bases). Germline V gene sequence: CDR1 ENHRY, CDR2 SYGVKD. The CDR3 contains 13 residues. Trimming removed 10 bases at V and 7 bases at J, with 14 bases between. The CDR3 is CASGWGANSPLHF. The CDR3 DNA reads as TGTGCCAGCGGGTGGGGGGCGAATTCACCCCTCCACTTT.

The DNA of the CDR3 is TGCAGCGTTAGATATAGGGATGTTTCACCCCTCCACTTT. The encoded protein is CSVRYRDVSPLHF. This sequence joins TRBV29-1 and TRBJ1-6; no firm D call. Germline V CDR1 and CDR2: SQVTM, ANQGSEA. This CDR3 is 13 amino acids long. V lost 5 bases, J lost 9 bases, and 14 bases lay in between.